The 12 T cell receptor beta chains presented below share a single source sample, sequenced in a study of T cell changes during pregnancy in multiple sclerosis. The protocol was immunoSEQ multiplex PCR, while the TCRdb copy is restricted to in-frame clones and leaves out a portion. The sample consists of 75,000 to 95,000 clones, approximately 90% of them appearing once. Material: peripheral blood, obtained before pregnancy. Source of these receptors: a female donor with multiple sclerosis, enrolled in a pregnancy study.

The chain couples TRBV6-5 to TRBJ1-5; D possibly corresponds to TRBD1 (5 bases). Trimming cost V 2 bases and J 5 bases, with 13 bases left between them. This CDR3 has 15 residues. From germline, CDR1 is MNHEY and CDR2 SVGAGI. DNA of the CDR3: TGTGCCAGCAGTTACGGGGCCGCGAAGGATCAGCCCCAGCATTTT. Translation gives CASSYGAAKDQPQHF.

DNA of the CDR3: TGTGCCAGCAGCCAAAACTTACTCGGGACTAGCGGGACCTACGAGCAGTACTTC. Encoded protein: CASSQNLLGTSGTYEQYF. This chain connects TRBV4-2 to TRBJ2-7; 13 nucleotides match TRBD2. The CDR3 runs 18 residues. In germline, CDR1 is LGHNA, CDR2 YNFKEQ. The V segment lost 2 bases and the J segment 2 bases; nucleotides outside the gene matches: 9.

The chain couples TRBV6-5 to TRBJ1-5, with D possibly matching TRBD1 (5 bases). There are 14 residues in the CDR3. The ends were cut back, 2 bases at V and 1 base at J, with 6 bases in the middle. From germline, CDR1 is MNHEY and CDR2 SVGAGI. The CDR3 DNA sequence: TGTGCCAGCAGTTACAGACAGAGCAATCAGCCCCAGCATTTT. It is translated as CASSYRQSNQPQHF.

The chain recombines TRBV27 with TRBJ1-5, with a tentative D call TRBD1 (6 bases). The CDR3 totals 15 residues. Germline CDR1 is MNHEY and CDR2 is SMNVEV (reference sequence). Trimming removed 3 bases at V and 0 bases at J, with 9 bases between. In DNA form, the CDR3 reads TGTGCCAGCAGTTTGGTGACAGGTAGCAATCAGCCCCAGCATTTT. Its protein is CASSLVTGSNQPQHF.

The chain links TRBV29-1 to TRBJ2-7; D possibly corresponds to TRBD1 (5 bases). Germline CDR1 reads SQVTM; CDR2 reads ANQGSEA. The CDR3 totals 11 residues. V was cut by 7 bases and J by 9 bases, with 16 bases left in between. DNA for the CDR3: TGCAGCGCCGAGACAGTTCAGGGGCAGTACTTC. Translating it yields CSAETVQGQYF.

The chain is built from TRBV25-1 and TRBJ1-1; no clear D gene. The CDR3 is made up of 12 amino acids. Trimming stripped 6 bases from V and 6 bases from J, with 11 bases between. Germline V lookup: CDR1 MGHDK, CDR2 SYGVNS. CDR3: CASRKGGSEAFF. The CDR3 DNA is TGTGCCAGCAGGAAGGGAGGCTCTGAAGCTTTCTTT.

The chain couples TRBV5-4 to TRBJ1-1; 8 bases map to TRBD1. Looked up from germline, CDR1 is SGHNT and CDR2 is YYREEE (reference sequence). This CDR3 comprises 17 residues. J lost 1 base, V lost 3 bases, and 11 bases had no gene match. The CDR3 is CASSSLGTGSSNTEAFF. CDR3 DNA sequence: TGTGCCAGCAGCTCCCTAGGGACAGGTTCCTCGAACACTGAAGCTTTCTTT.

V is TRBV29-1 and J is TRBJ1-4, with 11 nucleotides matching TRBD1. The V gene's germline CDR1 is SQVTM and CDR2 ANQGSEA. The CDR3 loop spans 13 amino acids. Trimming removed 7 bases from V and 10 bases from J; junction bases left unmatched: 8. This CDR3 is CSGGQGAKGKLFF. The CDR3 DNA is TGCAGCGGTGGACAGGGGGCTAAAGGAAAACTGTTTTTT.

J is TRBJ2-2 and V is TRBV14, with 9 bases matching TRBD1. Germline CDR1 is SGHDN and CDR2 is FVKESK. The CDR3 loop spans 15 amino acids. V trimming: 4 bases; J trimming: 4 bases; junction bases outside the gene matches: 4. The CDR3 loop is CASSRDRVPTGELFF. Here the CDR3 DNA reads TGTGCCAGCAGCCGGGACAGGGTCCCCACCGGGGAGCTGTTTTTT.

In its sample, this clone was seen once. The chain recombines TRBV29-1 with TRBJ1-5, with 10 bases fitting TRBD1. This CDR3 has 14 residues. V lost 6 bases to trimming and J lost 7 bases; unmatched junction nucleotides: 9. CDR1 and CDR2 (germline): SQVTM, ANQGSEA. In nucleotides, the CDR3 is TGCAGCGTGAGGACAGGGGGTCTTGAGCAGCCCCAGCATTTT. Translated, it gives CSVRTGGLEQPQHF.

The J gene is TRBJ2-7, the V gene TRBV27, with no clear D. Germline CDR1 reads MNHEY; CDR2 reads SMNVEV (reference sequence). This CDR3 contains 14 residues. V dropped 5 bases and J dropped 2 bases, with 13 bases sitting between them. CDR3 bases: TGTGCCAGCAGTCCTCTAGAATTGACCTACGAGCAGTACTTC. It encodes CASSPLELTYEQYF.

The chain carries TRBV11-3 and TRBJ2-3; D possibly corresponds to TRBD1 (6 bases). Germline V gene data show CDR1 as SGHNT and CDR2 as YENEEA. Trimming took 3 bases from V and 1 from J, leaving 11 bases between them. The CDR3 runs to 15 residues. CDR3 residues: CASSFRGSGTDTQYF. CDR3 sequence (DNA): TGTGCCAGCAGCTTTAGGGGGTCGGGCACAGATACGCAGTATTTT.